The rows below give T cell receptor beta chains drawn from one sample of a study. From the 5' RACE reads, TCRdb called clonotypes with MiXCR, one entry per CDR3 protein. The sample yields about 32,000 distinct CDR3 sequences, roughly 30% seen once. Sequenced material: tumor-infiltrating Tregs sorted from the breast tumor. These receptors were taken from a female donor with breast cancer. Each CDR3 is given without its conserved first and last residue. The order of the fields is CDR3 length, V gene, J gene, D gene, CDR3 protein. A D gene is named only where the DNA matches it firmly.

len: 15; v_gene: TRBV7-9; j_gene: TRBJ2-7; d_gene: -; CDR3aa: ASSRPPDGWTFYEQY
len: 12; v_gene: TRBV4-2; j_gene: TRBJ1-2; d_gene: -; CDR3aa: ASSQEKSTRAYT
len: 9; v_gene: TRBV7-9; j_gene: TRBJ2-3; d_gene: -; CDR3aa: ASSLTDTQY
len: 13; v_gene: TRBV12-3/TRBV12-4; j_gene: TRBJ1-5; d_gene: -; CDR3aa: ASSGLQGSNQPQH
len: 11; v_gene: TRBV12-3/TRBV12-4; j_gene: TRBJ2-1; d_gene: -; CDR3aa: ASSPQASNEQF
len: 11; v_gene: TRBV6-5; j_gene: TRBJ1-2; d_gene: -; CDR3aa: ASSQTSGYGYT
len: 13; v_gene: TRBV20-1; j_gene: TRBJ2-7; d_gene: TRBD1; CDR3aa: SARDLRQGTYEQY
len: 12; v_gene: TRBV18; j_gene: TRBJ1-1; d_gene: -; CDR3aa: ASSAAIGNTEAF
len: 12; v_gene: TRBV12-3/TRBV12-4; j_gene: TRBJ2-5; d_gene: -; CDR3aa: ASRGDRSQETQY
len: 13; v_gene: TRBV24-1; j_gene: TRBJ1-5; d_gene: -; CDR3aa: ATSSSGEVNQPQH
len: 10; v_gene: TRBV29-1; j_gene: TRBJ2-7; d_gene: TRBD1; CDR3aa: SAGTGGYEQY
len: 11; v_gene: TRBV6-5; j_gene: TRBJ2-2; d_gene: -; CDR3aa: ASKRGNTGELF
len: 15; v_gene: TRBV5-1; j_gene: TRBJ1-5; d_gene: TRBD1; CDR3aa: ASSLAPTTGTNQPQH
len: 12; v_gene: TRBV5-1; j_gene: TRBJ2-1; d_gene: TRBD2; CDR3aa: ASSGGRAVNEQF
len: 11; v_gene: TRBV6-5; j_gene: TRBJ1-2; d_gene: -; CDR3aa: ASSYDESYNYT
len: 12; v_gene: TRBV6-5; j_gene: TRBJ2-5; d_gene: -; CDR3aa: ASSYSGRQATQY
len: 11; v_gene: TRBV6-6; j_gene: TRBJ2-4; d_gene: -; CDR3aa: ASSLQGGYIQY
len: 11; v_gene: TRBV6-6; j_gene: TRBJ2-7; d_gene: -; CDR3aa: ASKSDQHYEQY
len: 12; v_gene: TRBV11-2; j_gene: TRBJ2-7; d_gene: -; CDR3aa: ASSSRTGPYEQY
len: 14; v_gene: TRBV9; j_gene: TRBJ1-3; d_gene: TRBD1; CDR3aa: ASSLLQGGSGNTIY